Below, one T cell receptor beta chain is given with its context. These data come from a study of blood T cell repertoires in COVID-19. V gave up 5 bases and J gave up 5 bases; unmatched junction bases: 5. The CDR3 has 13 amino acids. Per germline, CDR1 SGHTA and CDR2 FQGTGA. In the authors' workflow: By means of reference gene primer amplification, nucleated cell counts were estimated. Repertoires were generated with immunoSEQ multiplex PCR, while TCRdb's copy carries only in-frame clones and drops some. Clone size and V and J calls were adopted from that table, with D and trimming inferred from the DNA. The sample records 150,000 or so clones, around 81% being singletons. Ages ranged from about 18 to 89 years, with residence in about two dozen US areas. Symptom resolution, clearance, or two negative PCRs marked the recovered donors of Cohort 3.

This receptor was obtained from a man aged 35 to 55 who had recovered from COVID-19. The chain is built from TRBV7-3 and TRBJ1-2, with 7 bases lining up with TRBD1. The sample comprised PBMCs or T cells enriched from blood (not recorded which). The CDR3 loop is CASSPYRGYGYTF. CDR3 nucleotide sequence: TGTGCCAGCAGCCCTTACAGGGGTTATGGCTACACCTTC. The whole variable domain, remainder taken from reference TRBV7-3 and TRBJ1-2, is GAGVSQTPSNKVTEKGKYVELRCDPISGHTALYWYRQSLGQGPEFLIYFQGTGAADDSGLPNDRFFAVRPEGSVSTLKIQRTERGDSAVYLCASSPYRGYGYTFGSGTRLTVV.